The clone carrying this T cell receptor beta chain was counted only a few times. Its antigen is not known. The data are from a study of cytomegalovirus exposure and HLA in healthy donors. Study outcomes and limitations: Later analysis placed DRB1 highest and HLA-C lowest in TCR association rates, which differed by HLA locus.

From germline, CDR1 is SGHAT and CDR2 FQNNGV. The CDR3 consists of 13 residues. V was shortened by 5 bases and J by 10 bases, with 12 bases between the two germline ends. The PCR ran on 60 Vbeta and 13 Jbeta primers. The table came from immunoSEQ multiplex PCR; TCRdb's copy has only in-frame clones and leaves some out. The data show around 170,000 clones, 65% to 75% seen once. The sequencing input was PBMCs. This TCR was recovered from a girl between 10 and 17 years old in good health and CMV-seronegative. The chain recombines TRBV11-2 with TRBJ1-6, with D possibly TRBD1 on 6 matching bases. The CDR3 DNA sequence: TGTGCCAGCAGCCCACGGGACAACTCACCCCTCCACTTT. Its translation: CASSPRDNSPLHF.